This T cell receptor beta chain is from a study of response to subunit inactivated influenza vaccine. Study-wide points: It was the authors' suggestion that each seasonal influenza vaccination recruits few new T cells.

TCRdb recomputed calls from the RT-PCR reads with MiXCR, one row per CDR3 protein. This sample has roughly 700,000 distinct CDR3 sequences; roughly 13% occur once, and the top ten carry 6% to 7%. The ends lost 2 bases at V and 3 bases at J; junction bases unmatched: 6. CDR1 is MGHRA, CDR2 YSYEKL, per germline. CDR3 size: 16 residues. Comment on this clonotype: Its antigen is still unknown.

The genes are TRBV4-1 and TRBJ2-7; 11 bases are a match to TRBD2. The receptor's source is a man in his fifties who received an inactivated influenza vaccine. Source: PBMCs from blood, taken around two weeks before vaccination. As DNA, the CDR3 is TGCGCCAGCAGCCAAAACCTAGCGGGGGGCATCTACGAGCAGTACTTC. Translating gives CASSQNLAGGIYEQYF.